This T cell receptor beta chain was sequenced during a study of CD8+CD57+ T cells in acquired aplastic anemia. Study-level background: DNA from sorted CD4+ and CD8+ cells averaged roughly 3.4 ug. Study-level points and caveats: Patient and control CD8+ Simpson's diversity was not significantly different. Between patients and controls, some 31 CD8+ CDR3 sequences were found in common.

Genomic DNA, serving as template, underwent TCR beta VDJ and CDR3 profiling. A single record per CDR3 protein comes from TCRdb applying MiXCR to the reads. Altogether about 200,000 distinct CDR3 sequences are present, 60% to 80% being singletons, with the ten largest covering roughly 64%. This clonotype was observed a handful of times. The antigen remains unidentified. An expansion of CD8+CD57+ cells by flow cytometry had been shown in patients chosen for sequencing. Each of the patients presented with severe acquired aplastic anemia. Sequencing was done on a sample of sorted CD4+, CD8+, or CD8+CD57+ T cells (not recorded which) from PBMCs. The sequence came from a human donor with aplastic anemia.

The CDR3 protein is CASSLAAGPTYEQYF. As DNA, the CDR3 is TGTGCCAGCAGCTTAGCGGCGGGCCCTACCTACGAGCAGTACTTC. This chain links TRBV7-9 with TRBJ2-7; tentatively, D is TRBD2 (5 bases). The ends were cut back, 0 bases at V and 2 bases at J, with 11 bases in the middle. In germline, CDR1 is SEHNR, CDR2 FQNEAQ (reference sequence). This CDR3 region has 15 residues.